The text below deals with one TCR beta chain. What it recognizes is unknown. Division of CD4+ cells produced a CD45RA+ naive subset and a CD45RA-negative memory subset. The assay ran at deep level. Clones were read by immunoSEQ multiplex PCR, and TCRdb kept only the in-frame ones, dropping some. The data hold some 2,500,000 clones, with approximately 90% observed a single time. The CDR3 runs 17 residues. Germline V gene sequence: CDR1 MGHRA, CDR2 YSYEKL. V was trimmed by 4 bases and J by 0 bases, leaving 17 bases between them. This specimen comes from a study of shared clonotypes between healthy human individuals. Turning to the study itself: Three plates each covered CD4 naive and memory; CD8 naive two, CD8 memory one.

Overall study results and limits: Across several donors, naive CD4 shared roughly 5%, naive CD8 approximately 3.5%, memory CD4 2.3%, memory CD8 0.4%.

Source material: naive CD4+ T cells from PBMCs. Subset described: CD45RA+ positively selected. The rearrangement links TRBV4-1 to TRBJ2-3, with D uncertain. The receptor's source is a man aged 18 to 30 in good health. Some clones in this sample may be carry-over from other donors' samples. The CDR3 nucleotides are TGCGCCAGCAGCCCCAGTAGACTTGCCTCTAGCACAGATACGCAGTATTTT. Amino acids: CASSPSRLASSTDTQYF.